The next 32 T cell receptor beta chains were all read from a single sample in a study of T cell responses to AZD1222 COVID-19 vaccine (dated by TCRdb to about 2021). The protocol used for the library was the immunoSEQ multiplex PCR assay. TCRdb obtained this table from immuneACCESS and retained in-frame rearrangements with V and J assigned. These tables miss some clones; where compared with another copy, unresolved V genes account for less than half of the shortfall, and the remainder is unexplained. This sample is represented by approximately 130,000 clones; around nine tenths of them were singletons. 1.5% to 2% of the sample is held by the ten biggest clonotypes. The intended sense of this specimen's time point label: baseline before first vaccination. Sequencing used peripheral blood, obtained on day 0 of AZD1222 vaccination. These TCRs come from an adult in good health.

Only a few counts were recorded for this clone. V and J are TRBV25-1 and TRBJ2-7; 12 bases match TRBD1. CDR3 length: 15 amino acids. After removal of 5 bases from V and 7 bases from J, the junction contained 9 bases not matched to a gene. The germline gives CDR1 MGHDK, CDR2 SYGVNS. The CDR3 loop reads CASSTGGTGGKEQYF. The DNA for the CDR3 is TGTGCCAGCAGTACCGGAGGGACAGGGGGCAAAGAGCAGTACTTC.

This clone was detected once. The chain couples TRBV7-9 to TRBJ1-5; D is possibly TRBD1 (6 bases). Trimming stripped 5 bases from V and 3 bases from J, with 20 bases between. Germline V CDR1 and CDR2: SEHNR, FQNEAQ (reference sequence). The CDR3 runs to 17 residues. The CDR3 DNA is TGTGCCAGCAGCGGAGGGGGGGGCAGGGCCCTCAATCAGCCCCAGCATTTT. Amino acid sequence: CASSGGGGRALNQPQHF.

This chain uses TRBV10-3 with TRBJ2-5; D is perhaps TRBD1 (6 bases). This CDR3 spans 13 amino acids. The V end was cut by 6 bases, the J end by 2 bases, with 10 bases between. Per the germline V gene, CDR1 is ENHRY and CDR2 is SYGVKD. The CDR3 region has the DNA TGTGCCATCAGAGGGACATCTCAAGAGACCCAGTACTTC. Its translation is CAIRGTSQETQYF.

The rearrangement uses TRBV27 and TRBJ1-5, with 7 bases aligning to TRBD1. Germline V gives CDR1 MNHEY, CDR2 SMNVEV (reference sequence). The CDR3 extends over 14 amino acids. Trimming at V came to 2 bases and at J to 2 bases, leaving 0 bases not matched to a gene. The chain's CDR3 is CASSLGQGNQPQHF. DNA for the CDR3: TGTGCCAGCAGTTTAGGACAGGGCAATCAGCCCCAGCATTTT.

The V call is TRBV14, the J call TRBJ1-2; weak D call: TRBD1 (6 bases). Germline V gene data show CDR1 as SGHDN and CDR2 as FVKESK. The CDR3 contains 14 residues. Trimming took off 4 bases at V and 6 bases at J, with 15 bases between the two ends. The DNA for the CDR3 is TGTGCCAGCAGCCGAAGGGGGAGCGTGCATGGCTACACCTTC. Protein product: CASSRRGSVHGYTF.

V gene TRBV30 combines with J gene TRBJ1-3; 7 bases are shared with TRBD1. V lost 3 bases and J lost 2; bases outside the gene matches: 7. This CDR3 comprises 15 residues. Per the germline V gene, CDR1 is GTSNPN and CDR2 is SVGIG (reference sequence). The CDR3 DNA follows: TGTGCCTGGAGCAATGACAGGGAGGCTGGAAACACCATATATTTT. Translating gives CAWSNDREAGNTIYF.

The chain employs TRBV5-4 and TRBJ1-2; 8 nucleotides agree with TRBD1. The CDR3 extends over 16 amino acids. V lost 3 bases, J lost 2 bases, and 9 bases stayed unmatched. Germline CDR1 SGHNT, CDR2 YYREEE (reference sequence). CDR3 sequence reads: CASSSGGATTNYGYTF. The DNA of the CDR3 is TGTGCCAGCAGCTCAGGGGGCGCGACCACCAACTATGGCTACACCTTC. Based on the CDR3 plus reference TRBV5-4 and TRBJ1-2, the full variable domain is ETGVTQSPTHLIKTRGQQVTLRCSSQSGHNTVSWYQQALGQGPQFIFQYYREEENGRGNFPPRFSGLQFPNYSSELNVNALELDDSALYLCASSSGGATTNYGYTFGSGTRLTVV.

The chain recombines TRBV5-1 with TRBJ2-7; D unclear. The germline V gene encodes CDR1 SGHRS and CDR2 YFSETQ. The CDR3 extends over 15 amino acids. Trimming stripped 0 bases from V and 0 bases from J, with 10 bases between. The CDR3 reads CASSLVVGSSYEQYF. The CDR3 coding sequence is TGCGCCAGCAGCTTGGTGGTTGGAAGCTCCTACGAGCAGTACTTC.

This clone was detected only once. The sample contains more than one DNA sequence encoding this CDR3. This chain connects TRBV5-8 to TRBJ1-1, with D perhaps TRBD1 (5 bases). Looked up from germline, CDR1 is SGHTS and CDR2 is YDEGEE. The CDR3 totals 14 residues. V lost 2 bases, J lost 5 bases, and 13 bases lay in between. CDR3 bases: TGTGCCAGCAGCTTAGGCAGGGCACGGACTGAAGCTTTCTTT. It yields the protein CASSLGRARTEAFF.

The V gene is TRBV11-3, the J gene TRBJ2-6; no clear D gene. The CDR3 has 13 residues. The V end was cut by 1 base, the J end by 3 bases, with 1 base between. The V gene's germline CDR1 is SGHNT and CDR2 YENEEA. Here the CDR3 reads CASSLVGANVLTF. The CDR3 DNA reads as TGTGCCAGCAGCTTAGTTGGGGCCAACGTCCTGACTTTC.

The CDR3 is CSSRLVYTEAFF. The CDR3 nucleotides are TGCAGCTCTCGTCTAGTTTACACTGAAGCTTTCTTT. V usage is TRBV29-1 and J usage is TRBJ1-1, with unresolved D. Germline assignment: CDR1 SQVTM and CDR2 ANQGSEA. Trimming removed 8 bases at V and 3 bases at J, with 13 bases between. The CDR3 consists of 12 residues.

The chain uses TRBV7-8 and TRBJ1-2; a possible D gene is TRBD1 (5 bases). Germline V gene data show CDR1 as SGHVS and CDR2 as FQNEAQ. The CDR3 has 14 residues. Deletions cut 6 bases from V and 0 bases from J, with 11 bases between. The CDR3 DNA reads TGTGCCAGCAGTCCCGGGGCAACTAACTATGGCTACACCTTC. This codes for CASSPGATNYGYTF.

This sequence joins TRBV12-5 and TRBJ1-3, with TRBD1 as a possible D gene (5 bases). The CDR3 has 21 residues. Per the germline V gene, CDR1 is LGHNT and CDR2 is FRNRAP. The germline V and J ends were trimmed by 6 bases and 2 bases, with 32 bases remaining between them. The DNA of the CDR3 is TGTGCTAGTGGACTGACCCCCCTGGGACTTTCTGGGGGAATTACTGGAAACACCATATATTTT. Translation: CASGLTPLGLSGGITGNTIYF.

Here the CDR3 reads CASSVEGQGFYGYTF. CDR3 coding DNA: TGTGCCAGCAGCGTAGAGGGGCAGGGTTTCTATGGCTACACCTTC. The chain carries TRBV9 and TRBJ1-2, with D possibly matching TRBD1 (5 bases). This CDR3 has 15 amino acids. Trimming removed 0 bases at V and 4 bases at J, with 13 bases between. CDR1 is SGDLS, CDR2 YYNGEE, per germline. The full variable domain, its missing parts supplied by reference TRBV9 and TRBJ1-2, is DSGVTQTPKHLITATGQRVTLRCSPRSGDLSVYWYQQSLDQGLQFLIQYYNGEERAKGNILERFSAQQFPDLHSELNLSSLELGDSALYFCASSVEGQGFYGYTFGSGTRLTVV.

This rearrangement joins TRBV2 to TRBJ1-1; no firm D call. Trimming cost V 7 bases and J 1 base, with 13 bases left between them. The CDR3 consists of 14 residues. Per the germline V gene, CDR1 is SNHLY and CDR2 is FYNNEI. DNA of the CDR3: TGTGCCAGCACCCAGAAGGAGGCGAACACTGAAGCTTTCTTT. It encodes CASTQKEANTEAFF.

The chain uses TRBV6-5 and TRBJ1-6; no reliable D call. The CDR3 has 15 residues. Germline values: CDR1 MNHEY, CDR2 SVGAGI. V gave up 8 bases and J gave up 10 bases, with 21 bases separating them. CDR3 in DNA: TGTGCCAGCGGCTCCGGTAGTAGGGTAGAATCACCCCTCCACTTT. Translated, it gives CASGSGSRVESPLHF.

The chain couples TRBV11-3 to TRBJ2-3; D unresolved. The V gene lost 4 bases and the J gene lost 2 bases, with 7 bases spanning the gap. Germline-derived CDR1 and CDR2 are SGHNT and YENEEA. The CDR3 is 13 residues long. The CDR3 DNA reads as TGTGCCAGCAGCTCAGGCTCCACAGATACGCAGTATTTT. It encodes CASSSGSTDTQYF.

The V and J genes are TRBV4-1 and TRBJ1-3; maybe TRBD1 (6 bases). Trimming removed 0 bases at V and 3 bases at J, with 15 bases between. The germline CDR1 and CDR2 sequences are MGHRA and YSYEKL. CDR3 size: 17 residues. The chain's CDR3 is CASSQDGRGLLGNTIYF. Here the CDR3 DNA reads TGCGCCAGCAGCCAAGATGGTCGGGGGCTCCTTGGAAACACCATATATTTT.

The J gene is TRBJ2-5, the V gene TRBV6-5, with no clear D. Per the germline V gene, CDR1 is MNHEY and CDR2 is SVGAGI. This CDR3 region has 15 residues. V was pared by 2 bases and J by 6 bases, with 16 bases between. The chain's CDR3 is CASSYVLGPGQTQYF. CDR3 sequence (DNA): TGTGCCAGCAGTTACGTCTTAGGCCCCGGCCAGACCCAGTACTTC.

The rearrangement joins TRBV21-1 to TRBJ1-3. TRBV21-1 is recorded as a pseudogene. This CDR3 is built from 12 residues. The CDR3 sequence is CASSKEVNTIYF. The CDR3 nucleotides are TGTGCCAGCAGCAAGGAGGTAAACACCATATATTTT.

J is TRBJ2-3 and V is TRBV7-6; 7 bases line up with TRBD1. CDR3 size: 17 residues. Germline lookup yields CDR1 SGHVS and CDR2 FNYEAQ. The J segment lost 1 base and the V segment lost 4 bases, leaving 11 bases of the junction unmatched. CDR3: CASSSSHRGAGTDTQYF. CDR3 DNA sequence: TGTGCCAGCAGCTCTAGCCACAGGGGCGCCGGCACAGATACGCAGTATTTT.

This clone showed up just once. The chain links TRBV15 to TRBJ2-1, with 9 bases lining up with TRBD1. Germline CDR1 and CDR2: LNHNV and YYDKDF (reference sequence). The CDR3 contains 18 residues. Trimming at V came to 0 bases and at J to 4 bases, leaving 10 bases not matched to a gene. The CDR3 loop is CATSRDSPGQGRYNEQFF. The DNA of the CDR3 is TGTGCCACCAGCAGAGATTCGCCGGGACAGGGAAGATACAATGAGCAGTTCTTC.

J is TRBJ1-1 and V is TRBV9, with 10 bases fitting TRBD1. The V gene's germline CDR1 is SGDLS and CDR2 YYNGEE. V shed 4 bases and J 2 bases; nucleotides not matched to a gene: 11. The CDR3 has 17 residues. Here the CDR3 reads CASSPWTGGVLNTEAFF. The CDR3 nucleotides read TGTGCCAGCAGCCCATGGACAGGGGGAGTACTAAACACTGAAGCTTTCTTT.

The rearrangement uses TRBV7-2 and TRBJ1-3; 9 positions match TRBD1. The CDR3 is made up of 17 amino acids. V dropped 3 bases and J dropped 2; count of bases not matched to a gene: 8. Germline loops: CDR1 SGHTA, CDR2 FQGNSA. The CDR3 is CASSLVTGGDPGNTIYF. The CDR3 coding sequence is TGTGCCAGCAGCTTGGTAACAGGGGGCGATCCTGGAAACACCATATATTTT.

The chain recombines TRBV7-9 with TRBJ1-5; tentatively, D is TRBD1 (6 bases). The germline CDR1 and CDR2 sequences are SEHNR and FQNEAQ (reference sequence). The CDR3 spans 16 residues. The V end was cut by 3 bases, the J end by 2 bases, with 14 bases between. The chain's CDR3 is CASSLLTGSGNQPQHF. The CDR3 DNA follows: TGTGCCAGCAGCTTGCTTACAGGGTCGGGCAATCAGCCCCAGCATTTT.

This clone was observed a single time. The V and J genes are TRBV5-4 and TRBJ2-6; 8 bases fit TRBD2. V trimming: 0 bases; J trimming: 4 bases; junction bases outside the gene matches: 0. The CDR3 has 15 residues. The germline gives CDR1 SGHNT, CDR2 YYREEE (reference sequence). The CDR3 region is CASSLAGGGANVLTF. The CDR3 DNA sequence: TGTGCCAGCAGCTTGGCGGGAGGGGGGGCCAACGTCCTGACTTTC.

The rearrangement uses TRBV18 and TRBJ1-5, with 7 bases aligning to TRBD1. V was pared by 5 bases and J by 6 bases, with 4 bases of the junction left unmatched. CDR3 length equals 13 residues. From germline, CDR1 is KGHSH and CDR2 LQKENI. For the CDR3, the DNA is TGTGCCAGCTCAACGACAGGGACTCAGCCCCAGCATTTT. Its protein product is CASSTTGTQPQHF.

The chain recombines TRBV27 with TRBJ2-2, with D possibly being TRBD1 (6 bases). The CDR3 is 14 amino acids. V was clipped by 7 bases and J by 1 base, with 10 bases between them. Germline V gene lookup returns CDR1 MNHEY and CDR2 SMNVEV (reference sequence). CDR3 in amino acids: CASTLTGNTGELFF. The CDR3 region has the DNA TGTGCCAGCACCCTGACAGGGAACACCGGGGAGCTGTTTTTT.

The gene calls are TRBV7-8 and TRBJ1-2; a possible D gene is TRBD1 (6 bases). Germline CDR1 is SGHVS and CDR2 is FQNEAQ. Trimming removed 5 bases from V and 6 bases from J, with 13 bases in between. The CDR3 loop spans 13 amino acids. The CDR3 nucleotides are TGTGCCAGCAGCGTCAACAGGGAGGATGGCTACACCTTC. Translation: CASSVNREDGYTF.

V is TRBV5-4 and J is TRBJ2-3; TRBD2 might be the D (7 bases). The CDR3 totals 17 residues. From germline, CDR1 is SGHNT and CDR2 YYREEE (reference sequence). The V end was cut by 6 bases, the J end by 0 bases, with 20 bases between. The CDR3 nucleotides read TGTGCCAGCACCCGAGGGGGGGTACAAACTAGCACAGATACGCAGTATTTT. As protein: CASTRGGVQTSTDTQYF.

As for this clone: This same CDR3 is encoded by further DNA sequences in the sample. V gene TRBV12-3 or TRBV12-4 combines with J gene TRBJ1-5; D is unresolved. This CDR3 contains 11 residues. Trimming took off 3 bases at V and 6 bases at J, with 3 bases between the two ends. The CDR3 loop reads CASSFGQPQHF. CDR3 in DNA: TGTGCCAGCAGTTTCGGTCAGCCCCAGCATTTT.

The V and J genes are TRBV15 and TRBJ1-2, with a possible D match to TRBD1 (5 bases). The germline V gene encodes CDR1 LNHNV and CDR2 YYDKDF (reference sequence). The ends were cut back, 1 base at V and 5 bases at J, with 14 bases in the middle. There are 15 residues in the CDR3. In nucleotides, the CDR3 is TGTGCCACCAGCAGAGGGGGCCCGGTTGGGTATGGCTACACCTTC. Protein product: CATSRGGPVGYGYTF.